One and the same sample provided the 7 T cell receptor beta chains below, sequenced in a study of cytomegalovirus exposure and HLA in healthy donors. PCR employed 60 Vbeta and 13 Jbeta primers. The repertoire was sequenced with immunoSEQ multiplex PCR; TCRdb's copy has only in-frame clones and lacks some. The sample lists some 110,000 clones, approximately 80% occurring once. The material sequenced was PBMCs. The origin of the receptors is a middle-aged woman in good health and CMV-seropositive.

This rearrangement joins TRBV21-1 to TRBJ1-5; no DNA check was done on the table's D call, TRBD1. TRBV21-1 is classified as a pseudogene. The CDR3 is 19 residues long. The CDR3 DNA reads TGTGCCAGCCCCCTGCCGAATGGGACAGCCCTTTTTAGCAATCAGCCCCAGCATTTT. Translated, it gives CASPLPNGTALFSNQPQHF.

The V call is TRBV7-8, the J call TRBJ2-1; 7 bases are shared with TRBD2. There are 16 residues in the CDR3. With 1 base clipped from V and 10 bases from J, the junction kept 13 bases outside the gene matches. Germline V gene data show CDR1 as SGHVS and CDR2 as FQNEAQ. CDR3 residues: CASSLGFGLERLEQFF. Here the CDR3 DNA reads TGTGCCAGCAGCTTAGGGTTCGGACTAGAAAGGCTAGAGCAGTTCTTC.

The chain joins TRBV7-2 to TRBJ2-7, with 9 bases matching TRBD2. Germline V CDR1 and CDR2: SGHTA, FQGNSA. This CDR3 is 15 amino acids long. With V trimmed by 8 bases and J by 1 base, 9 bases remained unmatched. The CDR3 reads CASGLPSGMSYEQYF. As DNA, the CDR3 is TGTGCCAGCGGTCTACCTAGCGGGATGTCCTACGAGCAGTACTTC.

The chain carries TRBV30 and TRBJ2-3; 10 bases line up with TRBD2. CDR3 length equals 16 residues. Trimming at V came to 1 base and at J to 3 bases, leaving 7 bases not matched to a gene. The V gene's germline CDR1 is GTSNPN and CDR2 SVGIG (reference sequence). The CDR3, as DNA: TGTGCCTGGAGTGGGGCTAGCGGGAGCGGGACAGATACGCAGTATTTT. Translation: CAWSGASGSGTDTQYF.

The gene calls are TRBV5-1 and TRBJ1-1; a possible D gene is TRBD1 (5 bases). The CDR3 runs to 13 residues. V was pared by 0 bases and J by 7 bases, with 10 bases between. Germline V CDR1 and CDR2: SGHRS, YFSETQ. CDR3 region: CASSLAGEGEAFF. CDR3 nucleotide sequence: TGCGCCAGCAGCTTGGCGGGGGAGGGTGAAGCTTTCTTT.

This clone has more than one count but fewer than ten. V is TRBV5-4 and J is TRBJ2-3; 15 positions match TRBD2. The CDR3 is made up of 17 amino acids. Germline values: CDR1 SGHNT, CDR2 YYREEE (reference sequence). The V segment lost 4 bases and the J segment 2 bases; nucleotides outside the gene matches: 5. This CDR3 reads CASSPGTSGRFTDTQYF. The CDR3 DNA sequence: TGTGCCAGCAGCCCCGGGACTAGCGGGAGGTTCACAGATACGCAGTATTTT.

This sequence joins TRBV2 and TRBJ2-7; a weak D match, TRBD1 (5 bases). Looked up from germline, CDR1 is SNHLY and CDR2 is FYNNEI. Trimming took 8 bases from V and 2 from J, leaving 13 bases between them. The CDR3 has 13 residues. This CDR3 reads CASWGGFTYEQYF. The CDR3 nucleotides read TGTGCCAGCTGGGGCGGCTTCACCTACGAGCAGTACTTC.